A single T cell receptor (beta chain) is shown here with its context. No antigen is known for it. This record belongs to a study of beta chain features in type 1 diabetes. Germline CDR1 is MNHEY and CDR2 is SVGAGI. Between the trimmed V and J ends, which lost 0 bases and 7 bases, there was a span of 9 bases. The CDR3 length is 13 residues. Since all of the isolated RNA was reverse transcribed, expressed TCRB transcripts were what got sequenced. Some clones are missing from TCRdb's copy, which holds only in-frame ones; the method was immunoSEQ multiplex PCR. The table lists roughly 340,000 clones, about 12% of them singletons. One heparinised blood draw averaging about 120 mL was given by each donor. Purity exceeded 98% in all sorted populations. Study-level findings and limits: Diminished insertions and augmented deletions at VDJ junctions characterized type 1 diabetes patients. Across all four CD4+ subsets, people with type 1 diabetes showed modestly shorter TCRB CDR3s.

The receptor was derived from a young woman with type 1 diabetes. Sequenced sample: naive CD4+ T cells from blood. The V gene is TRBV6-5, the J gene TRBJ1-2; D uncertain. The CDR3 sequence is CASSYSSPGGYTF. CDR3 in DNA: TGTGCCAGCAGTTACTCGAGTCCCGGTGGCTACACCTTC.